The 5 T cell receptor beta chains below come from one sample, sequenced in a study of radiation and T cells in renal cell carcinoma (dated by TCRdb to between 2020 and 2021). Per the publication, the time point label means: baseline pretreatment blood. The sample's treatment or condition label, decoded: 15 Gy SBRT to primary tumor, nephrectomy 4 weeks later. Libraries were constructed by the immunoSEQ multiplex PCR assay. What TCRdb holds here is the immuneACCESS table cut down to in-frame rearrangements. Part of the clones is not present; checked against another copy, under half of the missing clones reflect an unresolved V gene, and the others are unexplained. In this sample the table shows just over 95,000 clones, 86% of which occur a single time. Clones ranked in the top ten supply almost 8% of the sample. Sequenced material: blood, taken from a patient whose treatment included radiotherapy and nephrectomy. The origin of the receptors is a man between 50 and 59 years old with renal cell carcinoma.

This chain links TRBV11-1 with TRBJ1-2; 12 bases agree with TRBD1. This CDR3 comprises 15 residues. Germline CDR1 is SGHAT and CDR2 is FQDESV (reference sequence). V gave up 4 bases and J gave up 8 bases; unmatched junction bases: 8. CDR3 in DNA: TGTGCCAGCAGCTCCCCCGGGACAGGGGGCGCAGGCTACACCTTC. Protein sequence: CASSSPGTGGAGYTF.

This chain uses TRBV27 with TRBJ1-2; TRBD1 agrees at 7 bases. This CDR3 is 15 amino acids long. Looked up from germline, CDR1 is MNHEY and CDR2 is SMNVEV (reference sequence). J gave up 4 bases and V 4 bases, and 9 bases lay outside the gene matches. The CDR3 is CASSSGGGEGYGYTF. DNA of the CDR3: TGTGCCAGCAGTTCAGGAGGGGGCGAAGGCTATGGCTACACCTTC.

CDR3 protein: CASSTGLRIYEQYF. The CDR3 DNA follows: TGTGCCAGCAGCACGGGACTGAGGATCTACGAGCAGTACTTC. The chain recombines TRBV28 with TRBJ2-7; the D gene is possibly TRBD2 (6 bases). In germline, CDR1 is MDHEN, CDR2 SYDVKM. This CDR3 has 14 residues. V was cut by 6 bases and J by 3 bases, with 15 bases left in between.

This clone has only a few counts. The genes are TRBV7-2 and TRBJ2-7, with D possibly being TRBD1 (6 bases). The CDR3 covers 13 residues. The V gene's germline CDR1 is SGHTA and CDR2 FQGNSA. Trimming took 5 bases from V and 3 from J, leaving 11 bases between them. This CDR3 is CASSIGQIYEQYF. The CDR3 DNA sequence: TGTGCCAGCAGCATCGGACAGATCTACGAGCAGTACTTC.

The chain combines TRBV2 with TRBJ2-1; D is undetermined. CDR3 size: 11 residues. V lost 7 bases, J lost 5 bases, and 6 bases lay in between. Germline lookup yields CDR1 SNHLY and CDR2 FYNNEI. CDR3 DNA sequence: TGTGCCAGCAACGAAGACAATGAGCAGTTCTTC. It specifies CASNEDNEQFF.